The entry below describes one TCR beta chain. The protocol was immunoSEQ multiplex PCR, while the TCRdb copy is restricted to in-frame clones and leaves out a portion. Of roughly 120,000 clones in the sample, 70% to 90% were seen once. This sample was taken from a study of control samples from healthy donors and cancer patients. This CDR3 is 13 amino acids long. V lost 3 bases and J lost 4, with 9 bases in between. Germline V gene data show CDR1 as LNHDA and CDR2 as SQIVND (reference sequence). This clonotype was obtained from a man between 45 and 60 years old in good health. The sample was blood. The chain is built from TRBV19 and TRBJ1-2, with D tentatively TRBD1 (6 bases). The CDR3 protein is CASSMGTFYGYTF. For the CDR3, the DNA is TGTGCCAGTAGTATGGGGACATTCTATGGCTACACCTTC.